These 10 T cell receptor beta chains originate from one sample sequenced in a study of T-cell reconstitution after alpha-beta-depleted transplantation in children. Preparation of the TCRbeta library was carried out with unique molecular identifiers. In TCRdb, the PCR reads were re-called with MiXCR into one record per CDR3 protein. The sample contains almost 600,000 distinct CDR3 sequences, roughly a quarter of which appear only once. The source was PBMCs, collected before TCRalphabeta/CD19-depleted stem cell transplant. These receptors were collected from a boy less than two years old with Wiskott-Aldrich syndrome, due to receive a stem cell transplant.

This clonotype was counted a few times. V usage is TRBV9 and J usage is TRBJ1-2; D possibly corresponds to TRBD1 (5 bases). V gave up 0 bases and J gave up 2 bases, with 8 bases separating them. The CDR3 is 14 residues long. Germline V gene sequence: CDR1 SGDLS, CDR2 YYNGEE. The CDR3 protein is CASSVARGNYGYTF. The CDR3 region has the DNA TGTGCCAGCAGCGTAGCTCGGGGGAACTATGGCTACACCTTC.

This clonotype occurred a few times. CDR3 bases: TGTGCCACCAGTGATGTCTCGGGACTAGCGGGAGGCGCAGATACGCAGTATTTT. Translated, it gives CATSDVSGLAGGADTQYF. The chain combines TRBV24-1 with TRBJ2-3; 15 nucleotides agree with TRBD2. Trimming took 3 bases from V and 4 from J; bases not matched to a gene: 7. CDR3 length equals 18 residues. Germline-derived CDR1 and CDR2 are KGHDR and SFDVKD.

The chain is built from TRBV18 and TRBJ2-3; tentatively, D is TRBD1 or TRBD2 (5 bases each). V gave up 3 bases and J gave up 2 bases, with 15 bases separating them. The CDR3 extends over 16 amino acids. From germline, CDR1 is KGHSH and CDR2 LQKENI. In nucleotides, the CDR3 is TGTGCCAGCTCACCCTCCCGTCCGGGGCCCACAGATACGCAGTATTTT. It translates to CASSPSRPGPTDTQYF.

This chain uses TRBV5-1 with TRBJ2-2; D is uncertain. The CDR3 runs to 14 residues. Germline CDR1 and CDR2: SGHRS and YFSETQ. The V end lost 2 bases, the J end lost 7 bases, and 12 bases lay between the germline ends. In nucleotides, the CDR3 is TGCGCCAGCAGCTTCTTCGAGGATATCGGGGAGCTGTTTTTT. Its protein is CASSFFEDIGELFF.

This clonotype showed up just a few times. The chain links TRBV28 to TRBJ1-4; 7 bases agree with TRBD1. After removal of 7 bases from V and 0 bases from J, the junction contained 8 bases not matched to a gene. Germline CDR1 is MDHEN and CDR2 is SYDVKM. The CDR3 extends over 16 amino acids. The CDR3 sequence is CASTMDRSTTNEKLFF. CDR3 nucleotides: TGTGCCAGCACCATGGACAGGTCCACAACTAATGAAAAACTGTTTTTT.

The genes are TRBV6-1 and TRBJ2-2; D is perhaps TRBD2 (5 bases). The CDR3 covers 16 residues. With 6 bases removed from V and 2 bases from J, the gap between germline ends came to 16 bases. The germline gives CDR1 MNHNS, CDR2 SASEGT. CDR3 amino acids: CASRTFPGSNTGELFF. The CDR3 DNA is TGTGCCAGCAGGACCTTTCCGGGGTCAAACACCGGGGAGCTGTTTTTT.

A few counts support this clonotype. This sequence joins TRBV12-3 or TRBV12-4 and TRBJ2-1; D unclear. The length of the CDR3 is 15 residues. V was clipped by 6 bases and J by 3 bases, with 15 bases between them. This CDR3 is CASSVSGKFYNEQFF. The CDR3 region has the DNA TGTGCCAGCAGCGTTAGTGGAAAATTCTACAATGAGCAGTTCTTC.

The table lists this clonotype with a few counts. This chain uses TRBV6-5 with TRBJ1-1; D may be TRBD1 (6 bases). The CDR3 has 13 amino acids. Germline CDR1 MNHEY, CDR2 SVGAGI. Deletions cut 3 bases from V and 4 bases from J, with 9 bases between. The CDR3 sequence is CASSYVGATEAFF. CDR3 DNA sequence: TGTGCCAGCAGTTATGTGGGGGCCACTGAAGCTTTCTTT.

The chain joins TRBV7-6 to TRBJ2-6; TRBD1 is a possible D gene (6 bases). Trimming shortened V by 4 bases and J by 2 bases, and 9 bases separated the two germline ends. CDR1 is SGHVS and CDR2 is FNYEAQ in the germline V gene. This CDR3 has 15 amino acids. The CDR3 DNA follows: TGTGCCAGCAGCTACAGGGAAGCTGGGGCCAACGTCCTGACTTTC. This gives the protein CASSYREAGANVLTF.

The chain links TRBV20-1 to TRBJ1-4; a possible D gene is TRBD1 (6 bases). The CDR3 sequence is 16 residues long. V was cut by 2 bases and J by 2 bases, with 15 bases left in between. Germline CDR1 is DFQATT and CDR2 is SNEGSKA (reference sequence). DNA of the CDR3: TGCAGTGCTAGAACCCCACAGGGCTTGACTAATGAAAAACTGTTTTTT. It yields the protein CSARTPQGLTNEKLFF.